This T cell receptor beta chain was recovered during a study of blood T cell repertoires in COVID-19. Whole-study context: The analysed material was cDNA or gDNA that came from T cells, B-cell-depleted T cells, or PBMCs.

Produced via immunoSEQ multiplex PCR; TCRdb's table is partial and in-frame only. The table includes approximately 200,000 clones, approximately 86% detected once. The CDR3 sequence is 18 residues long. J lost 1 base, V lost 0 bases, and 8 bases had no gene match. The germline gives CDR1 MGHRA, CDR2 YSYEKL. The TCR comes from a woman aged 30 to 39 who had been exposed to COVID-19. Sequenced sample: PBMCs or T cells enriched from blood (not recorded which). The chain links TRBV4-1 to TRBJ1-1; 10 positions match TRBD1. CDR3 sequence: CASSQDRSRDRGNTEAFF. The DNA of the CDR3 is TGCGCCAGCAGCCAAGATCGGAGTCGGGACAGGGGGAACACTGAAGCTTTCTTT.